The clone carrying this T cell receptor (beta chain) was seen many times. This sample is part of a study of regulatory T cells in long-lasting Graves disease. Time point given: newly diagnosed GD, antithyroid drugs for less than 3 months. From RNA extracted from PBMCs, the TCR library was made. Investigators prepared the TCR beta libraries by applying iRepertoire HTBI primers and Arm-PCR of CDR3 regions. TCRdb re-called the multiplex PCR reads through MiXCR, storing one row per CDR3 protein. The table shows approximately 350,000 distinct CDR3 sequences, with about a sixth occurring only once. From germline, CDR1 is SGDLS and CDR2 YYNGEE. With 3 bases removed from V and 5 bases from J, the gap between germline ends came to 17 bases. This CDR3 region has 15 residues. In addition, the sample was reused for a study of T cells in Graves' hyperthyroidism and ophthalmopathy.

The source material was peripheral blood mononuclear cells (PBMCs), sampled at new diagnosis, from a patient treated with antithyroid drugs. This rearrangement joins TRBV9 to TRBJ2-5; tentatively, D is TRBD1 (6 bases). This receptor was identified in a man aged 35 to 55 with Graves disease. The CDR3 sequence is CASSGQAYNSETQYF. The CDR3 DNA sequence: TGTGCCAGCAGCGGACAGGCATACAATTCGGAGACCCAGTACTTC.